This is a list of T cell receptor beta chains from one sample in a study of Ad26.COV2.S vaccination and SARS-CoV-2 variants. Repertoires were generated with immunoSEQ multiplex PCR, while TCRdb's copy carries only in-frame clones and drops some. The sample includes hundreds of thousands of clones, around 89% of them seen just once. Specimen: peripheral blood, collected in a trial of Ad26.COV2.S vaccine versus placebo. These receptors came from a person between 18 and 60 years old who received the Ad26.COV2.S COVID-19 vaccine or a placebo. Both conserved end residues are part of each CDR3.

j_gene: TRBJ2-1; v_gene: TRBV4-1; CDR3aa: CASSQDYQGSYNEQFF
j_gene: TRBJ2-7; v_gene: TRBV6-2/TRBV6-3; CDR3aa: CASSRTGQAIVSYEQYF
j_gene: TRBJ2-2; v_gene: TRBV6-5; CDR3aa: CASSRTGLTGELFF
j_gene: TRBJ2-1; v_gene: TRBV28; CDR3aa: CASSDASVSYNEQFF
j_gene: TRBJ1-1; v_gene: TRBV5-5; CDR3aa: CASSPDGRQGKTEAFF
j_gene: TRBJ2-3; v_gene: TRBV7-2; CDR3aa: CASSLAGALADTQYF
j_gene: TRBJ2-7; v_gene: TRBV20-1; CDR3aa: CSASPGVIYEQYF
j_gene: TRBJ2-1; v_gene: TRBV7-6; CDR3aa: CASSLERGRPYNEQFF
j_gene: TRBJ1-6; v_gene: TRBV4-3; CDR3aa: CASSQDEGGEHSSPLHF
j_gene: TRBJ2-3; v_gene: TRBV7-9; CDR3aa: CASSLVGGSTDTQYF
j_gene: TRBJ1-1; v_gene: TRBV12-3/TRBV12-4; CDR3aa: CASGRGGRTEAFF
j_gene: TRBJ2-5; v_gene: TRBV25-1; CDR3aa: CASSDPGPEAQYF
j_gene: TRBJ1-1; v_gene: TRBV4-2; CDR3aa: CASSPDRAGRNTEAFF
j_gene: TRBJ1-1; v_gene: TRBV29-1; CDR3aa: CSVKERTEAFF
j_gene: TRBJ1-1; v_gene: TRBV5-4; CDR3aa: CASSPGRRGLNTEAFF
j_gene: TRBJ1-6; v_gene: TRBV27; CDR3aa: CASSSDRVYSPLHF
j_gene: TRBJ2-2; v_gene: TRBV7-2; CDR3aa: CASSLEGGTGELFF
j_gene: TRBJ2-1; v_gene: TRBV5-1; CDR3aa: CASSLAGGSGHNEQFF
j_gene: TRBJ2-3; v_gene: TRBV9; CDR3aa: CASSVDGSSTDTQYF
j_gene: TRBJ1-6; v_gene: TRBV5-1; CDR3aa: CASSLRGVDSPLHF
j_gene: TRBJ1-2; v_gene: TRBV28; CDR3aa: CASSFLGTGDGYTF
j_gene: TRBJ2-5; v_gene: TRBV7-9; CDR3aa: CASSLGGLETQYF
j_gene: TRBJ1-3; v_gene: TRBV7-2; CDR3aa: CASSSHFSGNTIYF
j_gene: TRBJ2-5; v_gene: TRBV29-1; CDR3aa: CSVVPRFETQYF
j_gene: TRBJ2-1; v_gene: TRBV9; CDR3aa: CASSVGQGPHNEQFF
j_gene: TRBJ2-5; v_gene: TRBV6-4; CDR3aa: CASSLRAGETQYF
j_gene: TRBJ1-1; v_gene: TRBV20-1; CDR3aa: CSHGSTEAFF
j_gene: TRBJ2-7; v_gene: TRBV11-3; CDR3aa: CASSSSPGATYEQYF
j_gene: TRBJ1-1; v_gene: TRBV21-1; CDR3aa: CASSADGTGMGNTEAFF
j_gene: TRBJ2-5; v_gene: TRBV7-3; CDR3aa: CASSQDRGLEETQYF
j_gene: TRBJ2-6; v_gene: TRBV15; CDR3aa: CAPQKIRHIPSSSGANVLTF
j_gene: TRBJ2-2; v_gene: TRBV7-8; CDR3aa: CASSLVHSILGTGELFF
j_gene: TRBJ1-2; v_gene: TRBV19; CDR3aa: CASTPTLSYGYTF
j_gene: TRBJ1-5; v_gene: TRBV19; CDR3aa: CASRPTQYQPQHF
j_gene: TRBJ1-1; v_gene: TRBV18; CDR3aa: CASSPPGGRGPRVEAFF
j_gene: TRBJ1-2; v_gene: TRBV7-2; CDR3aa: CASSSDYGYTF
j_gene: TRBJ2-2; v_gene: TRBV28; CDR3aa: CASSLLQGMTGELFF
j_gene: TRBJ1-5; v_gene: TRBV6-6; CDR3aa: CASSQSRSDQPQHF
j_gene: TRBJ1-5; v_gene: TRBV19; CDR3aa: CASSRQWSWQPQHF